Below are 6 T cell receptor beta chains sequenced from a single sample in a study of blood T cell repertoires in COVID-19. Sequencing was performed with immunoSEQ multiplex PCR; in TCRdb, only in-frame clones are kept and a portion is missing. The table shows under 200,000 clones, with about 90% occurring only once. Sequenced: PBMCs or T cells enriched from blood (not recorded which). The receptor source for this set is a woman aged 45-59 years who had recovered from COVID-19.

The J gene is TRBJ2-3, the V gene TRBV11-3, with 11 bases that match TRBD2. Germline V gene data show CDR1 as SGHNT and CDR2 as YENEEA. This CDR3 is built from 17 residues. V dropped 6 bases and J dropped 1; count of bases not matched to a gene: 9. CDR3 sequence: CASSIGLAGLGTDTQYF. The CDR3 nucleotides read TGTGCCAGCAGTATCGGACTAGCGGGTTTGGGCACAGATACGCAGTATTTT.

This clone was seen only a few times. The rearrangement links TRBV27 to TRBJ1-1; no definite D call. Trimming left V 0 bases short and J 8 bases short, with 13 bases between. The CDR3 extends over 14 amino acids. Looked up from germline, CDR1 is MNHEY and CDR2 is SMNVEV (reference sequence). CDR3 in amino acids: CASSLSRGHAEAFF. The CDR3 DNA reads as TGTGCCAGCAGTTTATCACGCGGGCACGCAGAAGCTTTCTTT.

A single count supports this clone. This CDR3 is CAISESVGVNTEAFF. The DNA for the CDR3 is TGTGCCATCAGTGAGTCGGTAGGGGTGAACACTGAAGCTTTCTTT. The chain is built from TRBV10-3 and TRBJ1-1; possible D gene TRBD1, 5 bases. Per germline, CDR1 ENHRY and CDR2 SYGVKD. Trimming shortened V by 0 bases and J by 0 bases, and 8 bases separated the two germline ends. This CDR3 has 15 residues.

The chain carries TRBV7-9 and TRBJ2-7; 9 nucleotides line up with TRBD2. J was trimmed by 4 bases and V by 5 bases; bases with no gene match: 6. Germline-derived CDR1 and CDR2 are SEHNR and FQNEAQ (reference sequence). CDR3 size: 14 residues. The CDR3, as DNA: TGTGCCAGCAGCCCAGCGGGAGGCTCTTACGAGCAGTACTTC. Amino acid sequence: CASSPAGGSYEQYF.

The chain has TRBV28 and TRBJ2-7; 9 nucleotides align to TRBD2. The CDR3 is 17 residues long. Germline assignment: CDR1 MDHEN and CDR2 SYDVKM. After removal of 2 bases from V and 7 bases from J, the junction contained 15 bases not matched to a gene. For the CDR3, the DNA is TGTGCCAGCAGTTTAATCACCGAGCGGCGGGAGGGGGAAGAGCAGTACTTC. It is translated as CASSLITERREGEEQYF.

The rearrangement links TRBV9 to TRBJ2-3; possible D gene TRBD2, 5 bases. Germline CDR1 SGDLS, CDR2 YYNGEE. The CDR3 totals 15 residues. V dropped 4 bases and J dropped 4 bases, with 16 bases sitting between them. CDR3 nucleotides: TGTGCCAGCAGCTTACCCGCGGGTTTCCCAGATACGCAGTATTTT. It specifies CASSLPAGFPDTQYF.